This T cell receptor (beta chain) is drawn from a study of memory CD4+ T cells and cytomegalovirus serostatus. Using immunoSEQ multiplex PCR, the repertoire was profiled, and TCRdb retains in-frame clones only, with some absent. This table has tens of thousands of clones, around 78% appearing once. Between the trimmed V and J ends, which lost 0 bases and 6 bases, there was a span of 12 bases. The CDR3 contains 14 residues. Germline CDR1 reads SGDLS; CDR2 reads YYNGEE. Single viable CD3+CD4+CD8-CD45RO+ cells were sorted as the memory CD4+ T cells. V and J are TRBV9 and TRBJ1-1, with unresolved D. Sequencing was performed on memory CD4+ T cells from blood. The receptor was isolated from an adult in good health and CMV-seronegative. In nucleotides, the CDR3 is TGTGCCAGCAGCGTAGCGGAGGGCCGACCTGAAGCTTTCTTT. Translated: CASSVAEGRPEAFF.